The T cell receptor beta chain described here comes from a study of blood T cell repertoires in COVID-19. At the level of the study: Spain, Italy and the United States supplied samples that represented acute and convalescent COVID-19. From T cells, B-cell-depleted T cells, or PBMCs came the material, which was cDNA or gDNA.

Under the authors' procedure: Reference gene primer amplification gave nucleated cell count estimates. Sequenced by immunoSEQ multiplex PCR; TCRdb stores in-frame clones only, minus some. V, J and clone size reflect that table, while D and trimming were determined from the DNA. In the table there are 250,000 to 350,000 clones, about 90% of which are singletons. Germline values: CDR1 SGHRS, CDR2 YFSETQ. The CDR3 sequence is 12 residues long. V lost 0 bases and J 6 bases, leaving 7 bases between the germline ends. This rearrangement joins TRBV5-1 to TRBJ2-7; D perhaps matches TRBD2 (5 bases). This sequence originates from a woman aged 50 to 60 who had recovered from COVID-19. Sequenced material: peripheral blood. The CDR3 region has the DNA TGCGCCAGCAGCTTGGATGAGGGCGAGCAGTACTTC. It specifies CASSLDEGEQYF. Complete variable domain (other parts from reference TRBV5-1 and TRBJ2-7): KAGVTQTPRYLIKTRGQQVTLSCSPISGHRSVSWYQQTPGQGLQFLFEYFSETQRNKGNFPGRFSGRQFSNSRSEMNVSTLELGDSALYLCASSLDEGEQYFGPGTRLTVT.